The source of this T cell receptor beta chain is a study of shared clonotypes between healthy human individuals. Libraries were prepared by immunoSEQ multiplex PCR; TCRdb keeps only in-frame clonotypes and omits some of them. The sample holds about 480,000 clones; 60% to 80% are singletons and the top ten take about 12%. This clone was detected a few times. Germline CDR1 is LNHDA and CDR2 is SQIVND (reference sequence). CDR3 length equals 14 residues. Trimming at V came to 6 bases and at J to 7 bases, leaving 7 bases not matched to a gene. Caucasian adults residing in Nashville, Tennessee made up all the donors. Genomic DNA for unsorted samples, which was extracted with the QIAamp DNA Blood Mini kit, came from around 100 million PBMCs.

The sample was PBMCs. The chain employs TRBV19 and TRBJ2-1; 9 bases match TRBD1. The sequence came from a woman in her thirties or forties in good health. Some clones in this sample may be carry-over from other donors' samples. As DNA, the CDR3 is TGTGCCAGTAGGGGACAGGGCCCCCAGAATGAGCAGTTCTTC. As protein: CASRGQGPQNEQFF.